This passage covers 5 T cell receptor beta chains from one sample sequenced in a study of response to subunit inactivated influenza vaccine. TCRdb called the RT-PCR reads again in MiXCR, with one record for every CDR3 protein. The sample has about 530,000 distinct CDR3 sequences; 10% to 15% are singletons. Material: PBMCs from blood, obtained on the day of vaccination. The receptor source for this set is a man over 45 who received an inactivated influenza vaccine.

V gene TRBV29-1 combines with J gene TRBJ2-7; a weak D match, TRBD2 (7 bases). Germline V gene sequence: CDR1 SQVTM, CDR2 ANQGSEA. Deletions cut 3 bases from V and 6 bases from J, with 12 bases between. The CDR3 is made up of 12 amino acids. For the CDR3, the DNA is TGCAGCGTTGACGGGGGGCGTCGCGAGCAGTACTTC. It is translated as CSVDGGRREQYF.

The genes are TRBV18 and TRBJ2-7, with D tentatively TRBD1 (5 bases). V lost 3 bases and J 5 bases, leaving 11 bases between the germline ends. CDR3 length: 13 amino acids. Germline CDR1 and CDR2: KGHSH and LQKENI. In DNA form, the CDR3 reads TGTGCCAGCTCACCGCCTGGGGCTAACGAGCAGTACTTC. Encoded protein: CASSPPGANEQYF.

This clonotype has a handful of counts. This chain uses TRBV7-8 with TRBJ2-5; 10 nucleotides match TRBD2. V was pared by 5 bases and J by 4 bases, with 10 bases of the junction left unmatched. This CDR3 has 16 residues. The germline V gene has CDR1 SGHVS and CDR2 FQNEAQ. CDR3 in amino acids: CASSPGFLAGAETQYF. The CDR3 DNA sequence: TGTGCCAGCAGCCCCGGTTTTCTAGCGGGAGCAGAGACCCAGTACTTC.

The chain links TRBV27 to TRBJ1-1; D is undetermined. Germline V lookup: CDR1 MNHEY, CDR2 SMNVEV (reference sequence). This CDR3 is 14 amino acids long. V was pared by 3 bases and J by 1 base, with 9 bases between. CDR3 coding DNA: TGTGCCAGCAGTTTTTCGGGATGGAACACTGAAGCTTTCTTT. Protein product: CASSFSGWNTEAFF.

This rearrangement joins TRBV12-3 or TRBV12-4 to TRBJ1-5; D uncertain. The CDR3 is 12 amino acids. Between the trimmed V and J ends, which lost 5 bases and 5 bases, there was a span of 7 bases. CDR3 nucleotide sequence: TGTGCCAGCAGTAGGCAGGATCAGCCCCAGCATTTT. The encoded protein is CASSRQDQPQHF.